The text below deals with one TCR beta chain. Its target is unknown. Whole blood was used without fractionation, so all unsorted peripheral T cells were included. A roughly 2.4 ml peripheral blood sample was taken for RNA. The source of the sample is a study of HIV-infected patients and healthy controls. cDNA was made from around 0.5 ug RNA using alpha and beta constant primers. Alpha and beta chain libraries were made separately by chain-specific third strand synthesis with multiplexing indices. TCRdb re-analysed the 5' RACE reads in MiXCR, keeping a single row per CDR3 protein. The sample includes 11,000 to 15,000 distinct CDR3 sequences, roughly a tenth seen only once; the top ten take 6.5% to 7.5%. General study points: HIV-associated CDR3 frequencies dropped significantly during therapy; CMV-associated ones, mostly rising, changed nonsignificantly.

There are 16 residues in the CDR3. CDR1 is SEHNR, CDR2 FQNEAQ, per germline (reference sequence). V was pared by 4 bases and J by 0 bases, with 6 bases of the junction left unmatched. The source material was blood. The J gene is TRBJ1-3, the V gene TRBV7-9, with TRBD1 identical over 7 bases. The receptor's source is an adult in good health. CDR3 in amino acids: CASSSTGTRSGNTIYF. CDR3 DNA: TGTGCCAGCAGCTCGACAGGGACCCGCTCTGGAAACACCATATATTTT.